These T cell receptor beta chains were read from a single sample in a study of control samples from healthy donors and cancer patients. Using immunoSEQ multiplex PCR, the repertoire was profiled, and TCRdb retains in-frame clones only, with some absent. The repertoire has about 170,000 clones, 90% to 95% of them found once; the top ten carry about 1.6%. Specimen: blood. The origin of the receptors is a woman aged 25 to 39 in good health. Both conserved end residues are trimmed from each CDR3. Fields, in order: clone size, V gene, CDR3 protein. The listing skips clone size in some rows; elsewhere it reads once, few, many or a size class.

abundance: -
v_gene: TRBV7-2
CDR3aa: ASSSNRGYGYT

abundance: -
v_gene: TRBV6-1
CDR3aa: ASSETGAEKLF

abundance: -
v_gene: TRBV18
CDR3aa: ASSPELLNYGYT

abundance: -
v_gene: TRBV6-1
CDR3aa: ASSELSQNTGELF

abundance: -
v_gene: TRBV6-2/TRBV6-3
CDR3aa: ASSARQRYSYNEQF

abundance: -
v_gene: TRBV29-1
CDR3aa: SVASGGSGNTIY

abundance: once
v_gene: TRBV6-1
CDR3aa: ASSEAGTRGQPQH

abundance: -
v_gene: TRBV11-3
CDR3aa: ASSPRGDEQF

abundance: -
v_gene: TRBV3-1/TRBV3-2
CDR3aa: ASSQGFNEQF

abundance: -
v_gene: TRBV27
CDR3aa: ASSSPDRGGMNTEAF

abundance: -
v_gene: TRBV19
CDR3aa: ASSPRGTQPQH

abundance: -
v_gene: TRBV7-2
CDR3aa: ASSLYRGPQETQY

abundance: -
v_gene: TRBV18
CDR3aa: ASSRQGSNQPQH

abundance: -
v_gene: TRBV15
CDR3aa: ATSIDRGQETQY

abundance: once
v_gene: TRBV18
CDR3aa: ASSLLDRDEAF

abundance: -
v_gene: TRBV6-5
CDR3aa: ASAMGARGYT

abundance: -
v_gene: TRBV4-1
CDR3aa: ASSLRAVGNTEAF

abundance: -
v_gene: TRBV7-3
CDR3aa: ASSLVIGRYNEQF

abundance: -
v_gene: TRBV20-1
CDR3aa: SASVETQY

abundance: -
v_gene: TRBV28
CDR3aa: ASSPTSHTEAF

abundance: -
v_gene: TRBV6-5
CDR3aa: ASRPDRGSYTEAF

abundance: few
v_gene: TRBV6-2/TRBV6-3
CDR3aa: ASSLRRGAYEQY

abundance: -
v_gene: TRBV11-1
CDR3aa: ASSSGQGAENEQF

abundance: once
v_gene: TRBV29-1
CDR3aa: SVPGATNEKLF

abundance: -
v_gene: TRBV11-3
CDR3aa: ASSLGVGPRNEKLF

abundance: -
v_gene: TRBV5-1
CDR3aa: ASSAGQVSNYGYT

abundance: -
v_gene: TRBV3-1/TRBV3-2
CDR3aa: ASSAHQGADTEAF

abundance: -
v_gene: TRBV5-8
CDR3aa: ASSLSSGSHNEQF

abundance: -
v_gene: TRBV9
CDR3aa: ASSVGTGNYGYT

abundance: -
v_gene: TRBV5-6
CDR3aa: ATVQVNEKLF

abundance: -
v_gene: TRBV19
CDR3aa: ASSADRVNTEAF

abundance: -
v_gene: TRBV7-9
CDR3aa: ASSLEVSGNTIY

abundance: -
v_gene: TRBV29-1
CDR3aa: SVRQTTDTQY

abundance: -
v_gene: TRBV2
CDR3aa: ASRGTGSGNTIY

abundance: -
v_gene: TRBV18
CDR3aa: ASSPRRNTEAF

abundance: -
v_gene: TRBV7-9
CDR3aa: ASSMTDDYGYT

abundance: -
v_gene: TRBV18
CDR3aa: ASSTGQGNEQY

abundance: -
v_gene: TRBV2
CDR3aa: ASSRKDYGYT

abundance: -
v_gene: TRBV6-1
CDR3aa: ASSEAYGSTDTQY

abundance: -
v_gene: TRBV3-1/TRBV3-2
CDR3aa: ASSHVRGLAGVYNEQF

abundance: -
v_gene: TRBV30
CDR3aa: AWRGPSGTYNEQF

abundance: -
v_gene: TRBV12-3/TRBV12-4
CDR3aa: ASSQQKAYEQY

abundance: -
v_gene: TRBV5-6
CDR3aa: ASSLWVYFTDTQY

abundance: -
v_gene: TRBV3-1/TRBV3-2
CDR3aa: ASSQRGTNYGYT

abundance: -
v_gene: TRBV7-9
CDR3aa: ASSFRLRSSYNEQF

abundance: -
v_gene: TRBV18
CDR3aa: ASSPAVSNYGYT